The clone carrying this TCR beta chain has a count of ten or more. MiXCR was run by TCRdb on the 5' RACE reads, yielding one entry per CDR3 protein. In the table there are 22,000 or so distinct CDR3 sequences, around 4.5% of which are singletons. Time point meaning: sample taken at primary tumor resection. No cell sorting; template was whole RNA from tumor, lung tissue or PBMC. This sample stems from a study of spatial heterogeneity in lung cancer. CDR1 and CDR2 (germline): KGHSH, LQKENI. The CDR3 has 14 residues. V shed 3 bases and J 3 bases; nucleotides not matched to a gene: 5. Specimen: PBMCs, collected at surgery. The clonotype comes from a male donor with early-stage non-small cell lung cancer. The chain links TRBV18 to TRBJ2-7, with 7 bases matching TRBD2. CDR3 region: CASSPVRTSYEQYF. The CDR3 DNA follows: TGTGCCAGCTCACCGGTCCGGACTAGCTACGAGCAGTACTTC.